This T cell receptor (beta chain) was identified during a study of blood T cell repertoires in COVID-19. Clones were sequenced by immunoSEQ multiplex PCR, and TCRdb holds only the in-frame ones, with some missing. The sample yields roughly 220,000 clones, approximately 80% seen once. CDR1 DFQATT and CDR2 SNEGSKA come from the germline V gene (reference sequence). V was clipped by 5 bases and J by 8 bases; unmatched bases: 3. The CDR3 consists of 11 residues. The source material was PBMCs or T cells enriched from blood (not recorded which). This receptor was taken from a man aged 25 to 45 with acute COVID-19. The chain has TRBV20-1 and TRBJ2-1; 7 bases line up with TRBD1. The CDR3 bases are TGCAGTGCTGGGGACAGTCATGAGCAGTTCTTC. This gives the protein CSAGDSHEQFF.